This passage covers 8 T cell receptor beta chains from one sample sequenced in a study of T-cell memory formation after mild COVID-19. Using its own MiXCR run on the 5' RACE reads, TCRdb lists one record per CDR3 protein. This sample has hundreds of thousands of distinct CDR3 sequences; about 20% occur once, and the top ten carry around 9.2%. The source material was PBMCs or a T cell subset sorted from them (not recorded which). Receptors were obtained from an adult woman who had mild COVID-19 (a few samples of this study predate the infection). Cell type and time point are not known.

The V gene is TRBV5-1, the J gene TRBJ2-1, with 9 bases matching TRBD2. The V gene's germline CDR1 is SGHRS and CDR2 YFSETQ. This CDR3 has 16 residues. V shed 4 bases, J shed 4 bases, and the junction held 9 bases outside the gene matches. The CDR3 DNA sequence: TGCGCCAGCAGCCTGAGAGCCAGCGGGGGGTACAATGAGCAGTTCTTC. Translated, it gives CASSLRASGGYNEQFF.

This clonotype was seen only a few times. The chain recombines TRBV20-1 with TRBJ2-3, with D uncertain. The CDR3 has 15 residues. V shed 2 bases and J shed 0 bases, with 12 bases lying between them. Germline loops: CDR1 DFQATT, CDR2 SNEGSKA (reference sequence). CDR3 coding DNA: TGCAGTGCTAGAAACGTGGGCGGCAGCACAGATACGCAGTATTTT. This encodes CSARNVGGSTDTQYF.

The CDR3 DNA reads as TGTGCCAGCAGTGGCCGGGACTCGCAACTGGTCCATGAGCAGTTCTTC. Protein: CASSGRDSQLVHEQFF. V and J are TRBV2 and TRBJ2-1; D is perhaps TRBD2 (6 bases). CDR1 and CDR2 (germline): SNHLY, FYNNEI. Trimming pared 4 bases from V and 8 bases from J, leaving 21 bases between. This CDR3 is 16 amino acids long.

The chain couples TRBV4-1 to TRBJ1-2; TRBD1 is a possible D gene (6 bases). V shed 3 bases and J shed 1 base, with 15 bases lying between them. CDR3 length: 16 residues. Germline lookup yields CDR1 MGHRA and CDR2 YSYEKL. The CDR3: CASSQEHREYNYGYTF. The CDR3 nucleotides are TGCGCCAGCAGCCAGGAACACAGGGAATATAACTATGGCTACACCTTC.

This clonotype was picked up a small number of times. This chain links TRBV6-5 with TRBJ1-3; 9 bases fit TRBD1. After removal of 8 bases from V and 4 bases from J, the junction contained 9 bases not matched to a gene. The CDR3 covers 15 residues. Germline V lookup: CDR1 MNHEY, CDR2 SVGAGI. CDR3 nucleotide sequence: TGTGCCAGCGGCTTGACAGGGGGAAAGGGAAACACCATATATTTT. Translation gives CASGLTGGKGNTIYF.

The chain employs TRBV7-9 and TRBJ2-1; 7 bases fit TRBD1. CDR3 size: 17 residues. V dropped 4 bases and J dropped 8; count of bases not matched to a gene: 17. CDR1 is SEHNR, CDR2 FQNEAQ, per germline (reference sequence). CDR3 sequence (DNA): TGTGCCAGCAGCTCGCCCCTCAACTACGACAGGGCCGATGAGCAGTTCTTC. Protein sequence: CASSSPLNYDRADEQFF.

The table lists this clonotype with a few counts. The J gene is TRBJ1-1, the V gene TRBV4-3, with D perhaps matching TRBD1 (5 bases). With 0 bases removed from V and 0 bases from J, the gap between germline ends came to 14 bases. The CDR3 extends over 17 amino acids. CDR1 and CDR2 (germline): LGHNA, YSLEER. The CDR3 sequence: CASSQDKGRTVNTEAFF. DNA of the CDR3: TGCGCCAGCAGCCAAGATAAGGGGCGGACGGTGAACACTGAAGCTTTCTTT.

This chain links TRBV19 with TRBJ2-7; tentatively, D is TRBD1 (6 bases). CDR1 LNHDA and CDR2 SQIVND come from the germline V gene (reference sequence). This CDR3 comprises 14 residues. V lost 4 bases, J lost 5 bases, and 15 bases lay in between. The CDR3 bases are TGTGCCAGTAGTACCCGGGCAGGGGTCAACGAGCAGTACTTC. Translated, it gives CASSTRAGVNEQYF. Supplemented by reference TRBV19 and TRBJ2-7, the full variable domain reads DGGITQSPKYLFRKEGQNVTLSCEQNLNHDAMYWYRQDPGQGLRLIYYSQIVNDFQKGDIAEGYSVSREKKESFPLTVTSAQKNPTAFYLCASSTRAGVNEQYFGPGTRLTVT.